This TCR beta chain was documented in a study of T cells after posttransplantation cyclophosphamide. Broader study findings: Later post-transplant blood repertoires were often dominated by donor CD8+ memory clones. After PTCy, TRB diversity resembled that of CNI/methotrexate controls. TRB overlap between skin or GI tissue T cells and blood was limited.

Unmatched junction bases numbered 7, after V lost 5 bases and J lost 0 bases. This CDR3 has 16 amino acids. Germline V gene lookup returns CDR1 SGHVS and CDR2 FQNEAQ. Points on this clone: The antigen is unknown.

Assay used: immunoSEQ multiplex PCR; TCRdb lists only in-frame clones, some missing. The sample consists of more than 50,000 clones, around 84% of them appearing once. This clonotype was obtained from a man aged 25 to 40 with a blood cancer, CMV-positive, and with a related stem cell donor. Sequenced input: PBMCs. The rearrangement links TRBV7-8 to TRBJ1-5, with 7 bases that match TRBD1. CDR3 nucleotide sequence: TGTGCCAGCAGCCTAGGGACAGTCAATAGCAATCAGCCCCAGCATTTT. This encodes CASSLGTVNSNQPQHF.